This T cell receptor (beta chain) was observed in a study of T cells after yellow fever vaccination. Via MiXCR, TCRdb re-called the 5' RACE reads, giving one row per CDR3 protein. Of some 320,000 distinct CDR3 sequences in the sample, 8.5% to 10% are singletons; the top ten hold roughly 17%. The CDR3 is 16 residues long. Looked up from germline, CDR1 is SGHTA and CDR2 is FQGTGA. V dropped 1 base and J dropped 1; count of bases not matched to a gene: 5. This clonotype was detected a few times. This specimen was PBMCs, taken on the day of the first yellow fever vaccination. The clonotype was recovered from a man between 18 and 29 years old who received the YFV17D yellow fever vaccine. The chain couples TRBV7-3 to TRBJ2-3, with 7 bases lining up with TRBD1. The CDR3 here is CASSLMSGGGTDTQYF. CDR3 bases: TGTGCCAGCAGCTTAATGTCAGGGGGTGGCACAGATACGCAGTATTTT.